The clone carrying this TCR beta chain has a count of ten or more. PCR was performed using 60 Vbeta and 13 Jbeta primers. Assay: immunoSEQ multiplex PCR; the TCRdb copy retains only in-frame clones and omits some. This table has some 130,000 clones, 76% appearing once. This CDR3 is built from 16 residues. The V gene end was trimmed by 0 bases and the J gene end by 2 bases; junction bases not matched to a gene: 6. The germline V gene encodes CDR1 SGDLS and CDR2 YYNGEE. This sample is drawn from a study of cytomegalovirus exposure and HLA in healthy donors. This TCR was sampled from a man aged 35 to 55 in good health and CMV-seronegative. The sample consisted of PBMCs. This chain links TRBV9 with TRBJ2-5; 8 nucleotides match TRBD2. The CDR3 is CASSVGLAGPQETQYF. In DNA form, the CDR3 reads TGTGCCAGCAGCGTAGGGTTAGCGGGACCACAAGAGACCCAGTACTTC.